This T cell receptor (beta chain) was retrieved from a study of cytomegalovirus exposure and HLA in healthy donors. Primers included in the PCR were 60 Vbeta and 13 Jbeta primers. Data came from immunoSEQ multiplex PCR; TCRdb stores just in-frame clones and leaves some out. Of approximately 150,000 clones in the sample, around 80% were seen once. This CDR3 comprises 12 residues. CDR1 is SNHLY, CDR2 FYNNEI, per germline. Germline trimming cut 5 bases from V and 11 bases from J; bases unmatched to any gene: 6. The table lists this clone with a count of one. The sample consisted of PBMCs. This TCR came from a woman in her forties in good health and CMV-seronegative. V usage is TRBV2 and J usage is TRBJ1-1; 9 bases line up with TRBD1. The CDR3: CASSLDRGVAFF. The CDR3 coding sequence is TGTGCCAGCAGTCTGGACAGGGGAGTGGCTTTCTTT.